This T cell receptor beta chain appears in the sequencing data of a study of cytomegalovirus exposure and HLA in healthy donors. Findings and caveats of the study: At a 0.05 false discovery rate, a later analysis found some 18,000 TCR beta sequences to be associated with HLA alleles. Most TCR beta V segments were productive about 90% or about 30% of the time in an earlier analysis.

The germline V gene has CDR1 MDHEN and CDR2 SYDVKM. With 3 bases removed from V and 4 bases from J, the gap between germline ends came to 20 bases. The CDR3 extends over 17 amino acids. The PCR contained 60 Vbeta and 13 Jbeta primers. Assay: immunoSEQ multiplex PCR; the TCRdb copy retains only in-frame clones and omits some. Here the sample spans around 170,000 clones, around 76% being singletons. As regards this clone: Its antigen is undetermined.

This rearrangement joins TRBV28 to TRBJ2-3; possibly TRBD2 for D (5 bases). Sequencing input: PBMCs. The receptor was derived from a man aged 35 to 55 in good health and CMV-seronegative. CDR3 DNA sequence: TGTGCCAGCAGTTTCCTCCGGACTGCCGGGGTGGCAGATACGCAGTATTTT. It yields the protein CASSFLRTAGVADTQYF.